Listed below are T cell receptor beta chains from one sample, sequenced in a study of blood T cells in healthy people across ages. TCRdb recomputed calls from the 5' RACE reads with MiXCR, one row per CDR3 protein. The sample has 1.5 million to 1.8 million distinct CDR3 sequences, about 45% seen once. The sample comprised blood. Receptors were obtained from a woman younger than 30 in good health. The conserved cysteine and the conserved F or W are not part of the CDR3 here. Not every row has a clone size; where given, it reads once, few, many or a size class.

13,TRBV7-9,.,TRBJ2-6,ASSFWVYGANVLT
10,TRBV29-1,.,TRBJ1-1,SVDPGGPEAF
12,TRBV11-2,.,TRBJ1-2,ASSLDQYVTGYT
13,TRBV29-1,.,TRBJ2-1,SVETGLAGEDEQF
16,TRBV20-1,few,TRBJ2-1,SARRDSGGTYSYNEQF
13,TRBV3-1,.,TRBJ2-5,ASSQGMGPLETQY
14,TRBV4-1,many,TRBJ2-1,ASSQDGGGVYNEQF
12,TRBV7-2,few,TRBJ2-3,ASRKDRYIGTQY
12,TRBV20-1,.,TRBJ1-6,SARQGAGNSPLH
13,TRBV6-2/TRBV6-3,.,TRBJ1-1,ASSYDPGPNTEAF
16,TRBV6-2/TRBV6-3,.,TRBJ2-4,ASKAHGSGGPEENIQY
13,TRBV5-1,many,TRBJ2-3,ASSSRDPSTDTQY
13,TRBV4-3,.,.,ASSQGGTYYNEQY
13,TRBV6-5,few,TRBJ2-1,ASRHGTSGINEQF
13,TRBV7-9,once,TRBJ2-5,ASSLGRTVGETQY
16,TRBV5-6,once,TRBJ2-4,TSSQGLAGGPSLNIQY
13,TRBV20-1,.,TRBJ2-1,SADPSGGAYNEQF
11,TRBV27,.,TRBJ1-5,ASRESWLQPQH
13,TRBV11-2,.,TRBJ2-7,ASSLGTLSSYEQY
15,TRBV14,.,TRBJ2-3,ASSLYGPLGGTDTQY
12,TRBV9,.,TRBJ1-3,ASSVRGPGNTIY
11,TRBV12-3/TRBV12-4,.,TRBJ1-5,ASSLGRGKPQH
11,TRBV20-1,.,.,SATTGWDETQY
12,TRBV7-9,few,TRBJ2-7,ASSVGHPSSEQY
14,TRBV4-3,.,TRBJ2-6,ASSPSRDSGANVLT
13,TRBV7-9,.,TRBJ2-3,ASSLRGGTPDTQY
12,TRBV12-3/TRBV12-4,few,TRBJ1-6,ASSRDRTNSPLH
14,TRBV7-9,.,TRBJ2-1,ASSLEGGWPCNEQF
12,TRBV25-1,.,TRBJ2-7,ASSEYDSLYEQY
13,TRBV6-5,once,TRBJ2-7,ASSYSPPLLQEQY
12,TRBV10-3,few,TRBJ2-4,AISETQGIAVQY
13,TRBV6-5,.,TRBJ1-1,ASSYLGAVPTEAF
12,TRBV4-2,.,TRBJ2-7,ASSQPGAVYEQY
13,TRBV7-9,.,TRBJ1-4,ASSPAGSSAEKLF
13,TRBV28,.,TRBJ2-7,ASSLSGTAAYEQY
11,TRBV29-1,.,TRBJ2-1,SVGPQGAETQF
12,TRBV12-3/TRBV12-4,few,TRBJ2-5,ASSLGLAPETQY
14,TRBV7-6,few,TRBJ2-5,ASSSTSGGPRETQY
13,TRBV5-4,few,TRBJ1-2,ASSFSQGPNYGYT
11,TRBV10-3,.,TRBJ1-2,ATQGQDNYGYT
12,TRBV7-9,.,TRBJ1-2,ASGSRTVRHGYT
15,TRBV4-2,.,TRBJ2-5,ASSPVGVAGVQETQY
11,TRBV12-3/TRBV12-4,once,TRBJ1-5,ASSVGQVQPQH
10,TRBV6-5,.,TRBJ1-2,ASRKGQLGYT
11,TRBV20-1,once,TRBJ2-5,SGGVTYQETQY
13,TRBV29-1,.,.,SVEEAVGGKNEQY
11,TRBV6-1,.,TRBJ1-2,ASSGTGYYGYT
13,TRBV9,.,TRBJ1-1,ASSAPGTKEDEAF
13,TRBV27,few,TRBJ2-1,ASSLSGSPNNEQF
9,TRBV28,.,TRBJ2-7,ATSEGLEQY
11,TRBV10-3,few,TRBJ1-2,ASSGQVLGGYT
13,TRBV20-1,.,TRBJ2-3,SARDRGGRADTQY
12,TRBV29-1,.,TRBJ2-7,SVERQSPSYEQY
13,TRBV5-1,few,TRBJ2-7,ASSQPGTESYEQY
11,TRBV7-2,.,TRBJ2-7,ASSSTGSNEQY
11,TRBV10-3,.,TRBJ2-7,AISESTVDGQY
12,TRBV5-6,.,TRBJ2-1,ASSVTGGYNEQF